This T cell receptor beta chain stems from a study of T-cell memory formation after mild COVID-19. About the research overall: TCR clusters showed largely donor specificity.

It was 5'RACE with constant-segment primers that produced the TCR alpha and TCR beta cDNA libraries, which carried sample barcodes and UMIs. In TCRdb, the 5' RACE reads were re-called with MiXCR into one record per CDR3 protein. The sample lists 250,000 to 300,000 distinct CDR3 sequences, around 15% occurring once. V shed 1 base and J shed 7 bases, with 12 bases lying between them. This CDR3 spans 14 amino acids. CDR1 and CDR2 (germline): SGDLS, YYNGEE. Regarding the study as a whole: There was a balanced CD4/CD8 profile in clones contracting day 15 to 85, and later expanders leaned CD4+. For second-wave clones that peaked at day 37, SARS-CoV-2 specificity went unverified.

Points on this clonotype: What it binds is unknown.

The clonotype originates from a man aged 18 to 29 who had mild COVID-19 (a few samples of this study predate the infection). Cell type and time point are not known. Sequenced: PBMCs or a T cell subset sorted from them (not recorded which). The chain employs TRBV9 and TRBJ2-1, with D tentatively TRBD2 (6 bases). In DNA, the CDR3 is TGTGCCAGCAGCGTATCCGGCGGGGAGAATGAGCAGTTCTTC. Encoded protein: CASSVSGGENEQFF.